These 19 T cell receptor beta chains originate from one sample sequenced in a study of identical twins. One entry per CDR3 protein, called by TCRdb with MiXCR from the 5' RACE reads. The sample has approximately 890,000 distinct CDR3 sequences; approximately 13% are singletons. These data also featured in a second study, about yellow fever vaccine responses in identical twins.

The sequencing input was PBMCs. These receptors were obtained from a woman aged 18-29 years in good health.

This clonotype came up a few times. The J gene is TRBJ2-7, the V gene TRBV9; 7 bases map to TRBD2. The V gene's germline CDR1 is SGDLS and CDR2 YYNGEE. The CDR3 sequence is 15 residues long. Trimming removed 1 base from V and 3 bases from J; junction bases left unmatched: 7. CDR3 protein: CASSVWGEGGYEQYF. Written as DNA, the CDR3 is TGTGCCAGCAGCGTATGGGGGGAGGGAGGCTACGAGCAGTACTTC.

This clonotype was seen a few times. V gene TRBV14 combines with J gene TRBJ2-7; maybe TRBD1 (6 bases). Trimming pared 4 bases from V and 7 bases from J, leaving 20 bases between. The length of the CDR3 is 15 residues. Germline V gene sequence: CDR1 SGHDN, CDR2 FVKESK. In DNA form, the CDR3 reads TGTGCCAGCAGCCCCGACCTGTCAGGGGCAAGAGAGCAGTACTTC. Its translation is CASSPDLSGAREQYF.

This chain uses TRBV6-6 with TRBJ1-5; D not certain. Germline CDR1 reads MNHNY; CDR2 reads SVGAGI (reference sequence). This CDR3 is built from 13 residues. V lost 2 bases to trimming and J lost 6 bases, with 8 bases between them. The CDR3 is CASSYGVAQPQHF. The CDR3 DNA is TGTGCCAGCAGTTACGGGGTCGCTCAGCCCCAGCATTTT.

The chain recombines TRBV9 with TRBJ2-3; 7 positions match TRBD1. The V gene end was trimmed by 4 bases and the J gene end by 2 bases; junction bases not matched to a gene: 10. Germline V lookup: CDR1 SGDLS, CDR2 YYNGEE. There are 16 residues in the CDR3. The CDR3 sequence: CASSSHEGATTDTQYF. In DNA, the CDR3 is TGTGCCAGCAGCTCGCACGAGGGGGCCACCACAGATACGCAGTATTTT.

The rearrangement uses TRBV5-1 and TRBJ2-5; 8 bases align to TRBD2. The CDR3 runs to 15 residues. V lost 4 bases, J lost 3 bases, and 8 bases stayed unmatched. The germline gives CDR1 SGHRS, CDR2 YFSETQ. The CDR3 DNA reads as TGCGCCAGCAGCCTAGCGGGCGAGAGGGAAGAGACCCAGTACTTC. Its translation: CASSLAGEREETQYF.

This clonotype was seen many times. The chain couples TRBV19 to TRBJ1-1; D possibly corresponds to TRBD1 (5 bases). The CDR3 consists of 11 residues. Germline CDR1 and CDR2: LNHDA and SQIVND (reference sequence). V was clipped by 5 bases and J by 8 bases, with 9 bases between them. In nucleotides, the CDR3 is TGTGCCAGTAGTGTTGGGGGGGAAGCTTTCTTT. Translated: CASSVGGEAFF.

The chain joins TRBV29-1 to TRBJ1-3; possibly TRBD1 for D (6 bases). The germline V gene has CDR1 SQVTM and CDR2 ANQGSEA. The ends were cut back, 4 bases at V and 2 bases at J, with 15 bases in the middle. This CDR3 comprises 15 residues. CDR3: CSVGGSTGTGNTIYF. In nucleotides, the CDR3 is TGCAGCGTTGGAGGTTCGACAGGAACTGGAAACACCATATATTTT.

V usage is TRBV11-1 and J usage is TRBJ2-4, with TRBD2 as a possible D gene (8 bases). The CDR3 consists of 20 residues. Trimming pared 5 bases from V and 1 base from J, leaving 27 bases between. Germline V gene data show CDR1 as SGHAT and CDR2 as FQDESV (reference sequence). The CDR3, as DNA: TGTGCCAGCAGCACAACGGGAGGGGGCGGTACTGAAATGGCCAAAAACATTCAGTACTTC. Encoded protein: CASSTTGGGGTEMAKNIQYF.

The sample holds many counts of this clonotype. The rearrangement uses TRBV15 and TRBJ2-1; D is uncertain. Between the trimmed V and J ends, which lost 4 bases and 5 bases, there was a span of 12 bases. The CDR3 runs 14 residues. Germline-derived CDR1 and CDR2 are LNHNV and YYDKDF (reference sequence). CDR3 coding DNA: TGTGCCACCAGCATCCTCCGACGGGACAATGAGCAGTTCTTC. Its translation: CATSILRRDNEQFF. Full variable domain (missing parts from reference TRBV15 and TRBJ2-1): DAMVIQNPRYQVTQFGKPVTLSCSQTLNHNVMYWYQQKSSQAPKLLFHYYDKDFNNEADTPDNFQSRRPNTSFCFLDIRSPGLGDTAMYLCATSILRRDNEQFFGPGTRLTVL.

This clonotype was picked up a small number of times. The chain links TRBV10-3 to TRBJ2-1; 8 bases align to TRBD2. The V gene's germline CDR1 is ENHRY and CDR2 SYGVKD. This CDR3 region has 17 residues. The ends lost 4 bases at V and 3 bases at J; junction bases unmatched: 11. CDR3 sequence reads: CAISGSSGSVDYNEQFF. CDR3 sequence (DNA): TGTGCCATCAGTGGGTCCAGCGGGAGTGTTGACTACAATGAGCAGTTCTTC.

The chain joins TRBV10-2 to TRBJ1-1; 7 nucleotides match TRBD1. There are 13 residues in the CDR3. V shed 6 bases and J 7 bases; nucleotides not matched to a gene: 8. Germline V lookup: CDR1 WSHSY, CDR2 SAAADI. CDR3 DNA: TGCGCCAGCAGAAATGACAGGGTTGATGAAGCTTTCTTT. Encoded protein: CASRNDRVDEAFF.

The chain carries TRBV20-1 and TRBJ2-1, with 8 bases lining up with TRBD1. In germline, CDR1 is DFQATT, CDR2 SNEGSKA (reference sequence). The CDR3 loop spans 13 amino acids. Trimming at V came to 5 bases and at J to 6 bases, leaving 6 bases not matched to a gene. The CDR3 loop reads CSAQRTGTNEQFF. The DNA of the CDR3 is TGCAGTGCTCAAAGGACAGGGACCAATGAGCAGTTCTTC.

There are a few counts of this clonotype. J is TRBJ2-2 and V is TRBV7-8; 15 bases agree with TRBD2. The germline gives CDR1 SGHVS, CDR2 FQNEAQ. The CDR3 length is 17 residues. The V and J ends lost 1 base and 14 bases, in that order; junction bases with no gene match: 11. CDR3 in DNA: TGTGCCAGCAGCTTAGAAAGGACTAGCGGGGGGGCGTCGGACCTGTTTTTT. It encodes CASSLERTSGGASDLFF.

This clonotype was seen only a few times. The chain combines TRBV29-1 with TRBJ2-2, with 15 bases lining up with TRBD2. The trim removed 6 bases at V and 7 bases at J, leaving 6 bases unmatched. The CDR3 covers 15 residues. Germline V lookup: CDR1 SQVTM, CDR2 ANQGSEA. The CDR3 DNA follows: TGCAGCGTAGGACTAGCGGGAGGGCCAGTCGGGGAGCTGTTTTTT. Translated: CSVGLAGGPVGELFF.

The chain uses TRBV9 and TRBJ2-3, with 11 bases identical to TRBD2. The V segment lost 5 bases and the J segment 5 bases; nucleotides outside the gene matches: 1. CDR3 length: 13 residues. The germline V gene has CDR1 SGDLS and CDR2 YYNGEE. In DNA form, the CDR3 reads TGTGCCAGCAGAGGGACTAGCGGAGATACGCAGTATTTT. Encoded protein: CASRGTSGDTQYF.

The rearrangement links TRBV7-9 to TRBJ1-2; the D is unclear. The germline gives CDR1 SEHNR, CDR2 FQNEAQ (reference sequence). Trimming took 2 bases from V and 4 from J, leaving 8 bases between them. The CDR3 is 13 residues long. The CDR3 loop is CASSLSSLYGYTF. CDR3 sequence (DNA): TGTGCCAGCAGCTTAAGTAGCCTCTATGGCTACACCTTC.

This clonotype was seen a few times. Here the CDR3 omits its conserved ending phenylalanine or tryptophan, so a read error is the likely source. In DNA, the CDR3 is TGTGCCAGCAGCGTAAGCGGGAGGGCCATTGAGCAGTTCCTC. Translation: CASSVSGRAIEQFL. V is TRBV9 and J is TRBJ2-1; 10 nucleotides align to TRBD2. The CDR3 covers 14 residues. Losses at the gene ends were 1 base for V and 9 bases for J; bases not matched to a gene: 4. The V gene's germline CDR1 is SGDLS and CDR2 YYNGEE.

The chain joins TRBV9 to TRBJ2-7; perhaps TRBD2 as D (6 bases). The germline CDR1 and CDR2 sequences are SGDLS and YYNGEE. Trimming pared 0 bases from V and 4 bases from J, leaving 14 bases between. The CDR3 is 15 amino acids. The CDR3 region has the DNA TGTGCCAGCAGCGTAGCTCCGAGGGCGGGATACGAGCAGTACTTC. Translation: CASSVAPRAGYEQYF.

This chain uses TRBV20-1 with TRBJ2-1, with 9 bases that match TRBD2. The CDR3 has 16 residues. The germline V gene has CDR1 DFQATT and CDR2 SNEGSKA (reference sequence). V gave up 8 bases and J gave up 9 bases; unmatched junction bases: 20. The CDR3 sequence: CSIGRNLAGGPSEQFF. DNA of the CDR3: TGCAGTATCGGAAGGAATTTGGCGGGAGGGCCAAGTGAGCAGTTCTTC.